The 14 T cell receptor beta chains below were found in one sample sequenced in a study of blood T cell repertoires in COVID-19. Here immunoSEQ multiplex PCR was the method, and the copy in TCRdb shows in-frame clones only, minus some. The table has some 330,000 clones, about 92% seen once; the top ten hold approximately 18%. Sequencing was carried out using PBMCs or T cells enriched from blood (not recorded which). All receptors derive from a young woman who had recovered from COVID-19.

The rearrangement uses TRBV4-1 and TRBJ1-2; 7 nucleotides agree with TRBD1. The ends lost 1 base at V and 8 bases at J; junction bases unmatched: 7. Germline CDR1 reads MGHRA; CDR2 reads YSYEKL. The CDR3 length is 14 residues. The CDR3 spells CASSQAYRGDGYTF. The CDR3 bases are TGCGCCAGCAGCCAAGCATACAGGGGTGACGGCTACACCTTC.

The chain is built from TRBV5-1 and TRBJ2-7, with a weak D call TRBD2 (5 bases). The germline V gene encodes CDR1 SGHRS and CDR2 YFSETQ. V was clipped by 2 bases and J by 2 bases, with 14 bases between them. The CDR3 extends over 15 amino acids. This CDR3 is CASSLADEGAYEQYF. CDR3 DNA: TGCGCCAGCAGCTTAGCGGACGAGGGAGCCTACGAGCAGTACTTC.

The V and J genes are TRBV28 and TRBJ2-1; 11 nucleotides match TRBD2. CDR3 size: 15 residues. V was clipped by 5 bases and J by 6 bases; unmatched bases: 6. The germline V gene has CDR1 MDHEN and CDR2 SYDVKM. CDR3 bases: TGTGCCAGCAGTGCCGGGACTAGCGGACCCAATGAGCAGTTCTTC. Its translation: CASSAGTSGPNEQFF.

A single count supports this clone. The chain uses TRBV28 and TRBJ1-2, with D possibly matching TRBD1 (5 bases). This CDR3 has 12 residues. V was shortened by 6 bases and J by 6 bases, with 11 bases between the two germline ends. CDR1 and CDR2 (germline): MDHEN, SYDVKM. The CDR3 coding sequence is TGTGCCAGCAGCCAGGGTTTTGATGGCTACACCTTC. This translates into CASSQGFDGYTF.

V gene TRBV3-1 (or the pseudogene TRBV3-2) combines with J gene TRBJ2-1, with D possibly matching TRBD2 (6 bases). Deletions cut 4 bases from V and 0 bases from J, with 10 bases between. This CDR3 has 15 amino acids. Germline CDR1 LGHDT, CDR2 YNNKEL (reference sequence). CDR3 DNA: TGTGCCAGCAGCCGCGGGGAAAGCTCCTACAATGAGCAGTTCTTC. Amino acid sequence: CASSRGESSYNEQFF.

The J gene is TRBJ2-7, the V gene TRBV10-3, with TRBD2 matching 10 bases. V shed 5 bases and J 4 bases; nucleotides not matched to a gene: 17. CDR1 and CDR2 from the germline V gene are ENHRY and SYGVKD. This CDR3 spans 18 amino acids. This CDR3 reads CAISPGTASGRAGYEQYF. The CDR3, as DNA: TGTGCCATCAGTCCCGGGACGGCCAGCGGGAGGGCCGGTTACGAGCAGTACTTC.

The CDR3 nucleotides read TGTGCCAGCAGCCCCTACTACGGAGAGCAGTTCTTC. Its protein product is CASSPYYGEQFF. The chain uses TRBV11-2 and TRBJ2-1; no clear D. CDR1 is SGHAT and CDR2 is FQNNGV in the germline V gene. V lost 5 bases to trimming and J lost 10 bases, with 12 bases between them. The CDR3 has 12 amino acids.

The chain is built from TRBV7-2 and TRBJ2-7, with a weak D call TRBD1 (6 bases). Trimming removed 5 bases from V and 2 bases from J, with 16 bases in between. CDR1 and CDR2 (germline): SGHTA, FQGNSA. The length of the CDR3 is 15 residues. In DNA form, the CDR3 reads TGTGCCAGCAGCCTAGAGCCCGGACAGACCTACGAGCAGTACTTC. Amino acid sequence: CASSLEPGQTYEQYF.

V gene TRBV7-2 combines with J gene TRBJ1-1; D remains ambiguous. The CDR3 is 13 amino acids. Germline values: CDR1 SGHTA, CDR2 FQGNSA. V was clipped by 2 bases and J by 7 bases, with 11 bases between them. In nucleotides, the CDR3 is TGTGCCAGCAGCTTACCAGTGGTTGATGAAGCTTTCTTT. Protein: CASSLPVVDEAFF.

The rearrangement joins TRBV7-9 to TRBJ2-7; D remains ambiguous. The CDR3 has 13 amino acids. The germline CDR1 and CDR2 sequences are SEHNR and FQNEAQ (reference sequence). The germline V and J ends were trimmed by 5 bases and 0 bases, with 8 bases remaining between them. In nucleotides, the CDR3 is TGTGCCAGCAGCCCACTCCTCTCCTACGAGCAGTACTTC. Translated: CASSPLLSYEQYF.

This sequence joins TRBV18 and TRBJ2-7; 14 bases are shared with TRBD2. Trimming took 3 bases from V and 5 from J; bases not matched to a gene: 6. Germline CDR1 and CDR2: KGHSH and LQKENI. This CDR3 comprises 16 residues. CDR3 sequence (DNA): TGTGCCAGCTCACCCGGGACTAGCGGGAGTATCCACGAGCAGTACTTC. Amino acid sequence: CASSPGTSGSIHEQYF.

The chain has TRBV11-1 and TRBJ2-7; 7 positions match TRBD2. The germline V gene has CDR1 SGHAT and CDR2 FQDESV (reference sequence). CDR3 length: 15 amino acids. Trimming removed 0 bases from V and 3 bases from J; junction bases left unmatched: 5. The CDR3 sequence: CASSLARREIYEQYF. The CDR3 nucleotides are TGTGCCAGCAGCTTAGCGCGGCGGGAGATCTACGAGCAGTACTTC.

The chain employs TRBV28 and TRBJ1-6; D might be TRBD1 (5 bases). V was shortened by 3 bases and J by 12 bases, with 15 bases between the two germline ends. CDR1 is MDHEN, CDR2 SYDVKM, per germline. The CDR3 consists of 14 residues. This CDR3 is CASSLRLGGGPLHF. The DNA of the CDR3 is TGTGCCAGCAGTTTGAGACTCGGGGGTGGACCCCTCCACTTT.

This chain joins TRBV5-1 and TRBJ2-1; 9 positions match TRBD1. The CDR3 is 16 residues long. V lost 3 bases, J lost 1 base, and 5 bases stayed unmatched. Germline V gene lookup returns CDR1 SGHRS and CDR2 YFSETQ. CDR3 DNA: TGCGCCAGCAGCTGGGGGACAGGGAGTTCCTACAATGAGCAGTTCTTC. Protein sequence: CASSWGTGSSYNEQFF.